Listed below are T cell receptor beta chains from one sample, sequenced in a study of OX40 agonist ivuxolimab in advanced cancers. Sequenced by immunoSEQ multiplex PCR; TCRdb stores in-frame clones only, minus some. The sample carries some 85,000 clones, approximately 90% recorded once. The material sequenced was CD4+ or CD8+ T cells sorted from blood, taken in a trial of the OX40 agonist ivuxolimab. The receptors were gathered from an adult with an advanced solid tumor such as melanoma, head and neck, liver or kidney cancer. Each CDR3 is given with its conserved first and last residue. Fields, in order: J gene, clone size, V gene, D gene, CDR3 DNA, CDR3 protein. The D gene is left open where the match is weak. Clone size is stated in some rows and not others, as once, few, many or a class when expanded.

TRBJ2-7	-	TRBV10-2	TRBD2	TGCGCCAGCAGTGAGTACGGACCGCGGCTAGCGGGGGTTGAGCAGTACTTC	CASSEYGPRLAGVEQYF
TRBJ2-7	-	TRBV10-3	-	TGTGCCATCAGTGACTCCGGGGCCTACACCTACGAGCAGTACTTC	CAISDSGAYTYEQYF
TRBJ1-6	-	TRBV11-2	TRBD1	TGTGCCAGCAGCTTAGAGGGACAGTCAAATTCACCCCTCCACTTT	CASSLEGQSNSPLHF
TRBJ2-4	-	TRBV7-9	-	TGTGCCAGCAGCGCCGTCCTAAACATTCAGTACTTC	CASSAVLNIQYF
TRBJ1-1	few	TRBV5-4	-	TGTGCCAGCAGCTTCAGACAGGCCACGAACACTGAAGCTTTCTTT	CASSFRQATNTEAFF
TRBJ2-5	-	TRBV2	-	TGTGCCAGCAGAGCGCAGCGGAATAAACAAGAGACCCAGTACTTC	CASRAQRNKQETQYF
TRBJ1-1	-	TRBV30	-	TGTGCCTGGAGTCGGCAGGGTGGAACTGAAGCTTTCTTT	CAWSRQGGTEAFF
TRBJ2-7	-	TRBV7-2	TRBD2	TGTGCCAGCAGCCCTAGGGCAGCGGGGGGTTCCTACGAGCAGTACTTC	CASSPRAAGGSYEQYF
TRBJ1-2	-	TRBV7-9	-	TGTGCCAGCAGCTTAGATGGGGGTGGAGGCTACACCTTC	CASSLDGGGGYTF
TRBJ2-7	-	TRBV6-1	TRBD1	TGTGCCAGCAGTGGGGGATGGGACAGGGGGACCCACGAGCAGTACTTC	CASSGGWDRGTHEQYF
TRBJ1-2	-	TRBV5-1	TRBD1	TGCGCCAGCAGCTCAGATCAGGGGGCATTGGGCTACACCTTC	CASSSDQGALGYTF
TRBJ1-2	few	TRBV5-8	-	TGTGCCAGCAGCCCCCCAGAGATTGCCTATGGCTACACCTTC	CASSPPEIAYGYTF
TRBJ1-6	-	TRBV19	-	TGTGCCAGTAGCATAGAGGGGGGGCGATCCCATTCACCCCTCCACTTT	CASSIEGGRSHSPLHF
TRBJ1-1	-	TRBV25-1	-	TGTGCCAGCAGTGCCGACCGGACAGCACAGAAGAACACTGAAGCTTTCTTT	CASSADRTAQKNTEAFF
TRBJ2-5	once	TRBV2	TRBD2	TGTGCCAGCAGAGGTACCTACACTAGCGGGGGTAAACAAGAGACCCAGTACTTC	CASRGTYTSGGKQETQYF
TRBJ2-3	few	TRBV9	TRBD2	TGTGCCAGCAAGAGCGGGGGGGCACTGTCAGATACGCAGTATTTT	CASKSGGALSDTQYF
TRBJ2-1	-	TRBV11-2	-	TGTGCCAGCAGCCTCCCTCGCCACTCCTACAATGAGCAGTTCTTC	CASSLPRHSYNEQFF
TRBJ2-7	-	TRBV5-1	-	TGCGCCAGCAGCTCATATTTAGTAGGCGAGCAGTACTTC	CASSSYLVGEQYF
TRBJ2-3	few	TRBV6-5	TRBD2	TGTGCCAGCAGTTACTCGAGTAGCGGGGGGGAAAATACGCAGTATTTT	CASSYSSSGGENTQYF
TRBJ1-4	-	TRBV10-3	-	TGTGCCACGGGCCAAGGTGAAAAACTGTTTTTT	CATGQGEKLFF
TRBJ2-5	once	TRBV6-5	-	TGTGCCAGCAGTTCGCCGGGACCTTCGGATTCCGAGACCCAGTACTTC	CASSSPGPSDSETQYF
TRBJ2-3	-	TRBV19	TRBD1	TGTGCCAGTAGTCCCGGGACAGGTGGCGATACGCAGTATTTT	CASSPGTGGDTQYF
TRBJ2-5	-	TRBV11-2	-	TGTGCCAGCAGCTTCGGGGTCGAGGAGACCCAGTACTTC	CASSFGVEETQYF
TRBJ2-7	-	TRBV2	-	TGTGCCAGCAGTGGGTTGACGGGGAAAATAGGGGAGCAGTACTTC	CASSGLTGKIGEQYF
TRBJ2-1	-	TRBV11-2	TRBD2	TGTGCCAGCAGCTTCGCGGGGGGATCCTACAATGAGCAGTTCTTC	CASSFAGGSYNEQFF
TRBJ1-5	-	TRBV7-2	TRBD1	TGTGCCAGCAGCTTACAGTCGACAGGGGGCAAAGCCCAGCATTTT	CASSLQSTGGKAQHF
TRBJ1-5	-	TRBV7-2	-	TGTGCCAGCAGCCCGTTGCTAGATAGCAATCAGCCCCAGCATTTT	CASSPLLDSNQPQHF
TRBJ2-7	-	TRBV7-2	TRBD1	TGTGCCAGCAGCTTTACAGGGGGTCCGGCTTACGAGCAGTACTTC	CASSFTGGPAYEQYF
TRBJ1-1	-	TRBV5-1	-	TGCGCCAGCAGCCTGGAAGGATCCATACTAAACACTGAAGCTTTCTTT	CASSLEGSILNTEAFF
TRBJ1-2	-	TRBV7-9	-	TGTGCCAGCAGCTTAGACCTGACACATAACTATGGCTACACCTTC	CASSLDLTHNYGYTF
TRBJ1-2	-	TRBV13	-	TGTGCCAGCAGCGAAACAGCCTTCCGCGGCTACACCTTC	CASSETAFRGYTF
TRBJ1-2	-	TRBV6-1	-	TGTGCCAGCAGTGAAAAAGGCGGCAGCACATATGGCTACACCTTC	CASSEKGGSTYGYTF
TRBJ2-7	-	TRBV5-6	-	TGTGCCAGCAGCCCTAGGCCAGGCTCCTACGAGCAGTACTTC	CASSPRPGSYEQYF
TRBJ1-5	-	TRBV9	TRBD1	TGTGCCAGCAGCGCGGGGGACAGGCCGGATCAGCCCCAGCATTTT	CASSAGDRPDQPQHF
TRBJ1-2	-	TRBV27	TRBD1	TGTGCCAGCAGCATCTCCCAAACAGGGGATGGCTACACCTTC	CASSISQTGDGYTF
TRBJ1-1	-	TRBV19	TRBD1	TGTGCCAGTAGTTTCGCCCAGGGGGGAAAAGTCAGGACTGAAGCTTTCTTT	CASSFAQGGKVRTEAFF
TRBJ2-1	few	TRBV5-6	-	TGTGCCAGCAGCTTGCGGCGGAATGAGCAGTTCTTC	CASSLRRNEQFF
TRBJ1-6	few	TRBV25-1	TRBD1	TGTGCCAGCAGCGACGACAGGGGCCCTGTCTATAATTCACCCCTCCACTTT	CASSDDRGPVYNSPLHF
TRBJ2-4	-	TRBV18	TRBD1	TGTGCCAGCTCACCACCTTCACTTTCGACAGGGCCCAAAAACATTCAGTACTTC	CASSPPSLSTGPKNIQYF
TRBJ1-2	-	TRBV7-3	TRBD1	TGTGCCAGCAGCTTAAGCCCCGGGACAGTCACCTTC	CASSLSPGTVTF
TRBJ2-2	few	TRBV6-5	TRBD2	TGTGCCAGCAAGAGAGCGGGGGTGAACACCGGGGAGCTGTTTTTT	CASKRAGVNTGELFF
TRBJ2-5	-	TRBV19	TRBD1	TGTGCCAGTAGTATAGTTAGGACAGGGGGAGAAAAGACCCAGTACTTC	CASSIVRTGGEKTQYF
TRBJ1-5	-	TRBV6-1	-	TGTGCCAGCAGACTCGAGAGAAATAGCAATCAGCCCCAGCATTTT	CASRLERNSNQPQHF
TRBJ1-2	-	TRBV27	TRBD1	TGTGCCAGCAGTTCCCCGGGACAGGTCTACCCTAACTATGGCTACACCTTC	CASSSPGQVYPNYGYTF
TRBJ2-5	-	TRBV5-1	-	TGCGCCAGCAGCTCGGGGACAAATCAAGAGACCCAGTACTTC	CASSSGTNQETQYF
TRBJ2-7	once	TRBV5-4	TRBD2	TGTGCCAGCTCCCCGGGACTAGCGGGGGGGCAGCAGTACTTC	CASSPGLAGGQQYF
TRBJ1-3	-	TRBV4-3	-	TGCGCCAGCAGCCCAAACAGGGCAGGAAACACCATATATTTT	CASSPNRAGNTIYF